This T cell receptor (beta chain) was documented in a study of blood T cell repertoires in COVID-19. About the study: Donors in the United States, Italy and Spain gave samples during acute or convalescent COVID-19. From T cells, B-cell-depleted T cells, or PBMCs came the material, which was cDNA or gDNA.

Recruitment covered over 20 US areas and drew participants whose ages spanned roughly 18 to 89 years. For recovered donors of Cohort 3, there were two negative PCRs, clearance, or symptom resolution. Per the germline V gene, CDR1 is SGHTA and CDR2 is FQGNSA. V lost 5 bases and J lost 1, with 13 bases in between. This CDR3 is 15 amino acids long. TCRdb's copy holds only in-frame clones and misses some; the assay was immunoSEQ multiplex PCR. The sample has 150,000 to 200,000 clones; 88% are singletons. The origin of this receptor is a woman in her late teens or twenties who had recovered from COVID-19. The rearrangement uses TRBV7-2 and TRBJ2-3; possibly TRBD2 for D (7 bases). The sequenced sample consisted of PBMCs or T cells enriched from blood (not recorded which). The CDR3 is CASSTGGPRTDTQYF. CDR3 bases: TGTGCCAGCAGCACCGGGGGGCCCCGCACAGATACGCAGTATTTT. Full variable domain (remainder filled in from reference TRBV7-2 and TRBJ2-3): GAGVSQSPSNKVTEKGKDVELRCDPISGHTALYWYRQSLGQGLEFLIYFQGNSAPDKSGLPSDRFSAERTGGSVSTLTIQRTQQEDSAVYLCASSTGGPRTDTQYFGPGTRLTVL.